Listed below are T cell receptor beta chains from one sample, sequenced in a study of shared clonotypes between healthy human individuals. Sequencing was performed with immunoSEQ multiplex PCR; in TCRdb, only in-frame clones are kept and a portion is missing. Of under 1,900,000 clones listed, 97% to 99% were seen once; the top ten hold about 0.4%. Sequenced input: naive CD4+ T cells sorted from blood. The source of these receptors is a man between 25 and 39 years old in good health. Both conserved end residues are part of each CDR3. D genes are given only for firm matches. Size is stated for part of the rows, as once, few or many counts, or as a class when the clone is expanded.

D | J | V | size | DNA | CDR3
NA | TRBJ2-7 | TRBV15 | once | TGTGCCACCAGCAGAGATACAGGGAAAGACTACGAGCAGTACTTC | CATSRDTGKDYEQYF
NA | TRBJ2-7 | TRBV18 | NA | TGTGCCAGCTCACCGGCACAGGCCTACGAGCAGTACTTC | CASSPAQAYEQYF
NA | TRBJ1-2 | TRBV27 | NA | TGTGCCAGCAGTTTAGACAGTATCGCTGGCTACACCTTC | CASSLDSIAGYTF
NA | TRBJ2-7 | TRBV28 | NA | TGTGCCAGCAGTTCTCCCAGCTCCGGACAGTACTTC | CASSSPSSGQYF
NA | TRBJ2-1 | TRBV30 | NA | TGTGCCTGGAACACGGGGCAGGGAAACAATGAGCAGTTCTTC | CAWNTGQGNNEQFF
TRBD1 | TRBJ2-7 | TRBV19 | once | TGTGCCAGTAGTTTGGGACAGGGGGTTTCCTACGAGCAGTACTTC | CASSLGQGVSYEQYF
NA | TRBJ2-5 | TRBV4-2 | NA | TGTGCCAGCAGCCAAGGCCCCGAATCGAGGGAGACCCAGTACTTC | CASSQGPESRETQYF
NA | TRBJ1-1 | TRBV28 | NA | TGTGCCAGCACGGGATTGAACACTGAAGCTTTCTTT | CASTGLNTEAFF
NA | TRBJ2-3 | TRBV4-1 | NA | TGCGCCAGCAGCTTACAGAGAGGGACAGATACGCAGTATTTT | CASSLQRGTDTQYF
NA | TRBJ2-7 | TRBV14 | NA | TGTGCCAGCAGCCCCCGACTAGGGTCCTCCGAGCAGTACTTC | CASSPRLGSSEQYF
TRBD1 | TRBJ2-7 | TRBV2 | NA | TGTGCCAGCAGCACACAGGGGAGTAACTACGAGCAGTACTTC | CASSTQGSNYEQYF
NA | TRBJ1-1 | TRBV4-3 | NA | TGCGCCAGCAGCCAAGAAGTGGGAACTGAAGCTTTCTTT | CASSQEVGTEAFF
TRBD2 | TRBJ2-2 | TRBV11-2 | once | TGTGCCAGCAGCTTAAGACGGGGACTAGCGGGAGCCGGGGAGCTGTTTTTT | CASSLRRGLAGAGELFF
TRBD1 | TRBJ1-1 | TRBV6-1 | NA | TGTGCCAGCAGAGGGACAGGACCGAACACTGAAGCTTTCTTT | CASRGTGPNTEAFF
TRBD1 | TRBJ1-4 | TRBV2 | NA | TGTGCCAGCAGGGTGACAGGGAGGGGTGAAAAACTGTTTTTT | CASRVTGRGEKLFF
NA | TRBJ1-1 | TRBV7-3 | NA | TGTGCCATCTCCAGGTTGCCCAGCACTGAAGCTTTCTTT | CAISRLPSTEAFF
NA | TRBJ2-2 | TRBV4-2 | few | TGTGCCAGCAGAGAGAGGGCATTTGCCGGGGAGCTGTTTTTT | CASRERAFAGELFF
TRBD1 | TRBJ1-4 | TRBV10-2 | NA | TGCGCCAGCAGTGAGCCCCACCTTGGATTGACAGGGTCTAATGAAAAACTGTTTTTT | CASSEPHLGLTGSNEKLFF
TRBD2 | TRBJ2-7 | TRBV5-5 | NA | TGTGCCAGCAGCTTCGATACCGGGACTAGCGATCGCGAGCAGTACTTC | CASSFDTGTSDREQYF
NA | TRBJ2-7 | TRBV5-6 | NA | TGTGCCAGCAGCCCCGGGCCAAGGGAGTTCGGGTACGAGCAGTACTTC | CASSPGPREFGYEQYF
NA | TRBJ1-1 | TRBV7-9 | NA | TGTGCCAGCAGCCGTAAGGGGAACACTGAAGCTTTCTTT | CASSRKGNTEAFF
TRBD1 | TRBJ1-1 | TRBV5-5 | NA | TGTGCCAGCAATTACAGGGGGGAAAACACTGAAGCTTTCTTT | CASNYRGENTEAFF
TRBD2 | TRBJ2-5 | TRBV18 | NA | TGTGCCAGCTCACAACAGGGACTAGCCCAAGAGACCCAGTACTTC | CASSQQGLAQETQYF
TRBD1 | TRBJ2-7 | TRBV19 | NA | TGTGCCAGTAGTACTGCCGGGACAGGGAGGTACGAGCAGTACTTC | CASSTAGTGRYEQYF
TRBD2 | TRBJ2-7 | TRBV9 | NA | TGTGCCAGCAGCGTAGCGGGGGGGGGCTACGAGCAGTACTTC | CASSVAGGGYEQYF
TRBD2 | TRBJ2-7 | TRBV9 | NA | TGTGCCAGCAGCAGTGGGACTAGCGACTACGAGCAGTACTTC | CASSSGTSDYEQYF
TRBD2 | TRBJ2-1 | TRBV11-2 | NA | TGTGCCAGCAGCCCCCTCCGGCTAGCGGGAGTCCACAATGAGCAGTTCTTC | CASSPLRLAGVHNEQFF
NA | TRBJ2-7 | TRBV29-1 | NA | TGCAGCGTGGGGTCTATGAATGCCTACGAGCAGTACTTC | CSVGSMNAYEQYF
TRBD2 | TRBJ2-7 | TRBV11-2 | NA | TGTGCCAGCAGCCCGGGGCTAGCGGGCTCCTACGAGCAGTACTTC | CASSPGLAGSYEQYF
TRBD2 | TRBJ2-2 | TRBV19 | once | TGTGCCAGTAGTATCCCTTCGGGGAGGGCCGGGGAGCTGTTTTTT | CASSIPSGRAGELFF
NA | TRBJ2-4 | TRBV14 | NA | TGTGCCAGCAGCCAAGAGGGGCTATTCAAAAACATTCAGTACTTC | CASSQEGLFKNIQYF
TRBD2 | TRBJ2-1 | TRBV13 | once | TGTGCCAGCAGCTCCAATTCCCGACTAGCGGGCTCCTACAATGAGCAGTTCTTC | CASSSNSRLAGSYNEQFF
TRBD1 | TRBJ1-2 | TRBV5-5 | NA | TGTGCCAGCAGCTTGAGGACAGGGGGCCTTCACTATGGCTACACCTTC | CASSLRTGGLHYGYTF
NA | TRBJ2-5 | TRBV5-1 | NA | TGCGCCAGCAGCTTGGATAGTGGCAGCCAAGAGACCCAGTACTTC | CASSLDSGSQETQYF